Listed below are T cell receptor beta chains from one sample, sequenced in a study of Graves' ophthalmopathy and Graves' hyperthyroidism. TCRdb re-analysed the multiplex PCR reads in MiXCR, keeping a single row per CDR3 protein. Counted here are about 420,000 distinct CDR3 sequences, under 25% occurring once; the ten biggest clones make up around 3%. Sequenced sample: peripheral blood. The source is a woman between 18 and 29 years old with stable Graves' hyperthyroidism. CDR3s include the opening cysteine and the closing phenylalanine or tryptophan. Each record gives: J gene, D gene, V gene, clone size, CDR3 protein, CDR3 DNA. D genes are given only for firm matches. Rows may omit the clone size; those that give it use once, few, many or a size class.

TRBJ2-2 | TRBD2 | TRBV6-6 | many | CASTLGLAAPFLPNTGELFF | TGTGCCAGCACCCTTGGACTAGCGGCCCCTTTTCTCCCGAACACCGGGGAGCTGTTTTTT
TRBJ2-5 | . | TRBV6-4 | . | CASSAIPHQETQYF | TGTGCCAGCAGTGCCATACCTCACCAAGAGACCCAGTACTTC
TRBJ1-5 | . | TRBV24-1 | many | CATGDGAHSNQPQHF | TGTGCCACCGGTGATGGGGCTCATAGCAATCAGCCCCAGCATTTT
TRBJ1-1 | TRBD1 | TRBV27 | many | CASQRQGGTEAFF | TGTGCCAGCCAAAGACAGGGTGGTACTGAAGCTTTCTTT
TRBJ1-5 | TRBD1 | TRBV2 | many | CASSDRTGGFQPQHF | TGTGCCAGCAGTGACCGAACAGGGGGTTTTCAGCCCCAGCATTTT
TRBJ2-5 | . | TRBV20-1 | many | CSARDLRQAQETQYF | TGCAGTGCTAGAGATTTGCGGCAGGCTCAAGAGACCCAGTACTTC
TRBJ2-7 | TRBD1 | TRBV24-1 | . | CATSDYRDRGNEQYF | TGTGCCACCAGTGATTACCGGGACAGGGGAAACGAGCAGTACTTC
TRBJ1-6 | . | TRBV4-1 | few | CASSQAAGIYNSPLHF | TGCGCCAGCAGCCAAGCTGCCGGGATCTATAATTCACCCCTCCACTTT
TRBJ2-7 | . | TRBV4-3 | many | CASRQKQGPYEQYF | TGCGCCAGCAGGCAAAAACAGGGTCCCTACGAGCAGTACTTC
TRBJ2-1 | TRBD2 | TRBV6-7 | many | CASNIKREWCNEQFF | TGTGCCAGCAATATAAAGCGGGAGTGGTGCAATGAGCAGTTCTTC
TRBJ2-2 | . | TRBV6-5 | . | CASSYSRTVRTGELFF | TGTGCCAGCAGTTATTCGCGGACAGTTCGGACCGGGGAGCTGTTTTTT
TRBJ2-5 | . | TRBV12-3/TRBV12-4 | many | CASSSTSGVQETQYF | TGTGCCAGCAGTTCCACCTCAGGCGTCCAAGAGACCCAGTACTTC
TRBJ2-7 | TRBD1 | TRBV29-1 | many | CSAIFRDSSYEQYF | TGCAGCGCAATATTCCGGGACAGCTCCTACGAGCAGTACTTC
TRBJ2-7 | . | TRBV11-2 | many | CASSLGPGSYEQYF | TGTGCCAGCAGCTTGGGCCCGGGATCCTACGAGCAGTACTTC
TRBJ1-1 | . | TRBV6-5 | . | CASSYQDRYRGEAFF | TGTGCCAGCAGTTACCAGGACCGGTACCGGGGTGAAGCTTTCTTT
TRBJ1-1 | . | TRBV30 | many | CAWSSDSNTEAFF | TGTGCCTGGAGTTCCGACAGTAACACTGAAGCTTTCTTT
TRBJ2-7 | TRBD2 | TRBV7-2 | . | CASSLAAAGGDEQYF | TGTGCCAGCAGCTTAGCCGCAGCGGGAGGGGACGAGCAGTACTTC
TRBJ1-2 | . | TRBV20-1 | . | CSAPTLPRGLRGYTF | TGCAGTGCTCCAACCCTCCCCAGGGGACTTCGAGGCTACACCTTC
TRBJ1-1 | . | TRBV10-3 | few | CAISEYPGDTEAFF | TGTGCCATCAGTGAGTATCCAGGGGACACTGAAGCTTTCTTT
TRBJ1-2 | TRBD1 | TRBV29-1 | many | CSVARDREVYGYTF | TGCAGCGTGGCCCGGGACAGGGAGGTATATGGCTACACCTTC
TRBJ2-2 | . | TRBV4-2 | few | CASSQVLSSRAGELFF | TGTGCCAGCAGCCAAGTCCTCTCCTCTAGGGCCGGGGAGCTGTTTTTT
TRBJ2-2 | . | TRBV7-3 | many | CASSQRTNTGEPFF | TGTGCCAGCAGCCAACGGACCAACACCGGGGAGCCGTTTTTT
TRBJ1-2 | . | TRBV5-1 | . | CASSPVAGSYGYTF | TGCGCCAGCTCACCGGTAGCTGGGAGCTATGGCTACACCTTC
TRBJ2-6 | . | TRBV9 | many | CASSGSLGGPVRVLTF | TGTGCCAGCAGCGGATCCCTCGGCGGTCCCGTTCGTGTCCTGACTTTC
TRBJ1-1 | . | TRBV30 | many | CAWSLRGDTEAFF | TGTGCCTGGAGTCTAAGGGGGGACACTGAAGCTTTCTTT
TRBJ1-1 | TRBD1 | TRBV6-1 | . | CASRPWTGGDTEAFF | TGTGCCAGCAGACCATGGACAGGGGGGGACACTGAAGCTTTCTTT
TRBJ2-7 | TRBD1 | TRBV19 | few | CASSARLDRVRGYEQYF | TGTGCCAGTAGTGCGAGACTGGACAGGGTACGGGGCTACGAGCAGTACTTC
TRBJ1-1 | . | TRBV11-2 | many | CASSLDLNPEAFF | TGTGCCAGCAGCTTAGATCTGAATCCTGAAGCTTTCTTT
TRBJ2-7 | TRBD2 | TRBV6-2/TRBV6-3 | many | CASSYRLAGGPSYEQYF | TGTGCCAGCAGTTATCGTCTAGCGGGAGGGCCTTCCTACGAGCAGTACTTC
TRBJ2-5 | TRBD1 | TRBV2 | many | CASSSPGQGAETQYF | TGTGCCAGCAGTTCACCGGGACAGGGGGCAGAGACCCAGTACTTC
TRBJ2-7 | TRBD1 | TRBV7-2 | many | CASSFSGTGAYEQYF | TGTGCCAGCAGCTTCTCCGGGACAGGGGCCTACGAGCAGTACTTC
TRBJ2-5 | . | TRBV28 | many | CASSRSAEQETQYF | TGTGCCAGCTCGAGGAGCGCGGAGCAAGAGACCCAGTACTTC
TRBJ1-5 | . | TRBV11-2 | many | CASSPVPGEQPQHF | TGTGCCAGCAGCCCTGTCCCAGGGGAACAGCCCCAGCATTTT
TRBJ1-5 | . | TRBV30 | . | CAWSYRDDQPQHF | TGTGCCTGGAGTTACAGGGACGATCAGCCCCAGCATTTT
TRBJ1-5 | TRBD1 | TRBV6-2/TRBV6-3 | many | CASSYWGQGYQPQHF | TGTGCCAGCAGTTACTGGGGACAGGGCTATCAGCCCCAGCATTTT
TRBJ2-7 | . | TRBV6-2/TRBV6-3 | many | CASSSAGPLYEQYF | TGTGCCAGCAGTTCTGCAGGGCCCCTCTACGAGCAGTACTTC
TRBJ1-2 | . | TRBV19 | many | CASSRPSLNYGYTF | TGTGCCAGTAGTCGTCCCAGTTTAAACTATGGCTACACCTTC
TRBJ2-7 | TRBD2 | TRBV6-1 | many | CASRGGGGVGSEQYF | TGTGCCAGCCGTGGGGGGGGAGGGGTAGGAAGCGAGCAGTACTTC
TRBJ2-5 | . | TRBV18 | few | CASSPSGQETQYF | TGTGCCAGCTCACCCTCGGGACAAGAGACCCAGTACTTC
TRBJ2-5 | . | TRBV10-3 | . | CASTDNRGETQYF | TGTGCCAGCACGGACAATCGAGGGGAGACCCAGTACTTC
TRBJ1-1 | . | TRBV7-9 | many | CASSLPTVVFGAFF | TGTGCCAGCAGCCTACCCACGGTAGTCTTCGGAGCTTTCTTT
TRBJ2-7 | TRBD2 | TRBV20-1 | many | CSARDLTSGLIGYEQYF | TGCAGTGCTAGAGATTTGACTAGCGGACTTATAGGTTACGAGCAGTACTTC
TRBJ1-2 | . | TRBV20-1 | . | CSAIPVDYYGYTF | TGCAGTGCTATTCCGGTGGATTACTATGGCTACACCTTC
TRBJ2-2 | . | TRBV29-1 | many | CSVGTPVTGELFF | TGCAGCGTCGGGACACCCGTCACCGGGGAGCTGTTTTTT
TRBJ1-1 | . | TRBV6-2/TRBV6-3 | many | CASSFPQENTEAFF | TGTGCCAGCAGTTTCCCGCAGGAGAACACTGAAGCTTTCTTT
TRBJ1-6 | TRBD1 | TRBV7-2 | . | CASSLNDRGLGSPLHF | TGTGCCAGCAGCTTAAACGACAGGGGGCTAGGATCACCCCTCCACTTT
TRBJ2-6 | TRBD1 | TRBV11-1 | many | CASSGRLGQGTSGANVLTF | TGTGCCAGCAGCGGACGCTTGGGACAGGGCACCTCTGGGGCCAACGTCCTGACTTTC
TRBJ1-1 | TRBD1 | TRBV6-1 | many | CASSTRQGLGTEAFF | TGTGCCAGCAGTACCAGACAGGGGCTGGGCACTGAAGCTTTCTTT